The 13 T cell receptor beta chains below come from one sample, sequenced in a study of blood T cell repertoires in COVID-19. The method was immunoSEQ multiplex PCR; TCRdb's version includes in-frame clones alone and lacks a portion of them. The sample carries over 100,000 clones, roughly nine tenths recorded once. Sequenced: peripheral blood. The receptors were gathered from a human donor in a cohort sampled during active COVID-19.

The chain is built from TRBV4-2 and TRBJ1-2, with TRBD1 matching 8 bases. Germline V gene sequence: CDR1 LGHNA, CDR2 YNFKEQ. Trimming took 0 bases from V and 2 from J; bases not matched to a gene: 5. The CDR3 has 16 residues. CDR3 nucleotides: TGTGCCAGCAGCCAAGAATGGACAGGGTCAAACTATGGCTACACCTTC. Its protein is CASSQEWTGSNYGYTF.

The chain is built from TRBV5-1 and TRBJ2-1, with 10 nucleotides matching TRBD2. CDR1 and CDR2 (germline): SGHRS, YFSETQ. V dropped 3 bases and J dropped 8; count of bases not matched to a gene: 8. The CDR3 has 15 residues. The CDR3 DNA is TGCGCCAGCAGCTGGGGGACTAGCGCGTCGGATGAGCAGTTCTTC. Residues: CASSWGTSASDEQFF.

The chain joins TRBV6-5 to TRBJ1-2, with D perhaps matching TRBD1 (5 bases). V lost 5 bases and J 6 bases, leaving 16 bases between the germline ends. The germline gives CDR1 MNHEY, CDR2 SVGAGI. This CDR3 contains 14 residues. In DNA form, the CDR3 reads TGTGCCAGCAGTAATCCCGACAGCATTGATGGCTACACCTTC. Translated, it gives CASSNPDSIDGYTF.

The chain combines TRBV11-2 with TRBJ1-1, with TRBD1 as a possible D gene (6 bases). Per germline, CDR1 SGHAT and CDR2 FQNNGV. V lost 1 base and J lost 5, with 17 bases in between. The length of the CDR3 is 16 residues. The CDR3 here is CASSLGENRVGTEAFF. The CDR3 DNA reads TGTGCCAGCAGCTTAGGGGAAAACAGGGTGGGAACTGAAGCTTTCTTT. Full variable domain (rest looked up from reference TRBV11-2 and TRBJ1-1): EAGVAQSPRYKIIEKRQSVAFWCNPISGHATLYWYQQILGQGPKLLIQFQNNGVVDDSQLPKDRFSAERLKGVDSTLKIQPAKLEDSAVYLCASSLGENRVGTEAFFGQGTRLTVV.

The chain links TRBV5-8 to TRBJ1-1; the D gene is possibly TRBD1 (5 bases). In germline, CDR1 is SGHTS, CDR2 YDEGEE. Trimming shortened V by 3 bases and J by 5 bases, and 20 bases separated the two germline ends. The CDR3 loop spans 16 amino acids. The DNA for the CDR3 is TGTGCCAGCAGCTACGCAGGGACTTGGCGGGGGACTGAAGCTTTCTTT. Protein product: CASSYAGTWRGTEAFF.

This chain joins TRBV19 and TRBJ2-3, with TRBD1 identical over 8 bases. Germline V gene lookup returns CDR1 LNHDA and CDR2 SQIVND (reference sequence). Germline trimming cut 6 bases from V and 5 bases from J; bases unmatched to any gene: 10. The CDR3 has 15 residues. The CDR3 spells CASRPIRGQLDTQYF. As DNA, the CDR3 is TGTGCCAGTAGACCCATCAGGGGGCAGCTAGATACGCAGTATTTT.

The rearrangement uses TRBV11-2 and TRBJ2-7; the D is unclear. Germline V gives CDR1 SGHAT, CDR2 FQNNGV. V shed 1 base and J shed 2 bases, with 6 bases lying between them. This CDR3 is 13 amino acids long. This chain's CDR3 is CASSLGPAYEQYF. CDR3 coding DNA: TGTGCCAGCAGCTTAGGGCCAGCCTACGAGCAGTACTTC.

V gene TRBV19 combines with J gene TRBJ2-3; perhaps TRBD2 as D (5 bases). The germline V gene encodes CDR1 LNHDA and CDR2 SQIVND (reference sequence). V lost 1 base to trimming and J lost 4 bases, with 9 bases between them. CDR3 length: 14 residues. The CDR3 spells CASSIAGRSDTQYF. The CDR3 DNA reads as TGTGCCAGTAGTATAGCGGGAAGGTCAGATACGCAGTATTTT.

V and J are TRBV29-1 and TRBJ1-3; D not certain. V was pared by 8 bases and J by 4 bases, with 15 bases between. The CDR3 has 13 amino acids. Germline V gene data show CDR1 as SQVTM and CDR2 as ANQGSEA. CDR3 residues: CSIQDNIGNTIYF. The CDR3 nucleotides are TGCAGCATTCAAGATAACATAGGAAACACCATATATTTT.

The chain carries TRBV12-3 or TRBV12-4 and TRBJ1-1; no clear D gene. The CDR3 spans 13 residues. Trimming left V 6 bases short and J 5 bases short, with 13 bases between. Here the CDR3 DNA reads TGTGCCAGCAGCCGGGATTATAAAACTGAAGCTTTCTTT. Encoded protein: CASSRDYKTEAFF.

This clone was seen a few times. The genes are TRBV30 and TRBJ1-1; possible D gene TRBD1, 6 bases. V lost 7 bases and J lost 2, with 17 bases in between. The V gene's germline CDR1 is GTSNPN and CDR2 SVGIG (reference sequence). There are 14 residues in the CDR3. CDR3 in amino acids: CALRRRGANTEAFF. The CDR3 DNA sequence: TGTGCCTTACGCAGGCGGGGGGCTAACACTGAAGCTTTCTTT.

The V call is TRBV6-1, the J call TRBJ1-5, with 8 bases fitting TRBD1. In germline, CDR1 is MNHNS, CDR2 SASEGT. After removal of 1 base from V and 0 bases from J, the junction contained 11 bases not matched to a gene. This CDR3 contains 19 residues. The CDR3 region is CASSEDRDRIIHSNQPQHF. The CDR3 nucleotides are TGTGCCAGCAGTGAAGACCGGGACAGGATCATCCATAGCAATCAGCCCCAGCATTTT.

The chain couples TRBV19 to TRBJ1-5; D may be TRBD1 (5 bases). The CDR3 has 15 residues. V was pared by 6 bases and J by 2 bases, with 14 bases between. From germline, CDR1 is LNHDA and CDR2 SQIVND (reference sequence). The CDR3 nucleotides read TGTGCCAGTAGCTTCCGGCAGGGCGGCAATCAGCCCCAGCATTTT. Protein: CASSFRQGGNQPQHF. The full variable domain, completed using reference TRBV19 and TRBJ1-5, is DGGITQSPKYLFRKEGQNVTLSCEQNLNHDAMYWYRQDPGQGLRLIYYSQIVNDFQKGDIAEGYSVSREKKESFPLTVTSAQKNPTAFYLCASSFRQGGNQPQHFGDGTRLSIL.